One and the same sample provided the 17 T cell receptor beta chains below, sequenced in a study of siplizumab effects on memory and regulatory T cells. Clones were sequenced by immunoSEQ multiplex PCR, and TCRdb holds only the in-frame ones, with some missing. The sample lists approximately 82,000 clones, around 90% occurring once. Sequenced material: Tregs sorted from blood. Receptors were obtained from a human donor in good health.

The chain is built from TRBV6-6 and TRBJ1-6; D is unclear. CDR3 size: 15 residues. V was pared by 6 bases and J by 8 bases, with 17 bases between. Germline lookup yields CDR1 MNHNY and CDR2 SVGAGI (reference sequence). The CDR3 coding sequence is TGTGCCAGCAGGCCCCTTGAGTTGCTGGATTCACCCCTCCACTTT. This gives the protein CASRPLELLDSPLHF.

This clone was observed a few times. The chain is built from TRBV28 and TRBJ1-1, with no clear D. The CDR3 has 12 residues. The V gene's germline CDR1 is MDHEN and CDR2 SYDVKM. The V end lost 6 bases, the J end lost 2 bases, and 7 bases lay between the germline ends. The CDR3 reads CASRRRNTEAFF. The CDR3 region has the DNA TGTGCCAGCAGGAGAAGAAACACTGAAGCTTTCTTT.

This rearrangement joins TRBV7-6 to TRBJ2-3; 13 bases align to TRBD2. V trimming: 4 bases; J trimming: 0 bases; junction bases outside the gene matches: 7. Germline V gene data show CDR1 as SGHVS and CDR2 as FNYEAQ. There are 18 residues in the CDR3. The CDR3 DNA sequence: TGTGCCAGCAGCTCCGGACTAGCGGGGGTCTATAGCACAGATACGCAGTATTTT. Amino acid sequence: CASSSGLAGVYSTDTQYF.

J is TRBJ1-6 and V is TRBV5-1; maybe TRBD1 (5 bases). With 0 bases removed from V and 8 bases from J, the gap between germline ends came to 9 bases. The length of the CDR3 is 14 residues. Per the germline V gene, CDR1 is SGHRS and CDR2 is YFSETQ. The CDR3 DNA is TGCGCCAGCAGCTTGGCCGGGGGTGATTCACCCCTCCACTTT. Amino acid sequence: CASSLAGGDSPLHF. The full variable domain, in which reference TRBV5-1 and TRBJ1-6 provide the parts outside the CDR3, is KAGVTQTPRYLIKTRGQQVTLSCSPISGHRSVSWYQQTPGQGLQFLFEYFSETQRNKGNFPGRFSGRQFSNSRSEMNVSTLELGDSALYLCASSLAGGDSPLHFGNGTRLTVT.

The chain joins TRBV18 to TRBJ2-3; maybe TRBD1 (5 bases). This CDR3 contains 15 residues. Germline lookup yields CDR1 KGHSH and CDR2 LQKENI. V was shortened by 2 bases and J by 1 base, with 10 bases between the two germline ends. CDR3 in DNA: TGTGCCAGCTCACCAGAAGGGGTTGGCACAGATACGCAGTATTTT. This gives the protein CASSPEGVGTDTQYF.

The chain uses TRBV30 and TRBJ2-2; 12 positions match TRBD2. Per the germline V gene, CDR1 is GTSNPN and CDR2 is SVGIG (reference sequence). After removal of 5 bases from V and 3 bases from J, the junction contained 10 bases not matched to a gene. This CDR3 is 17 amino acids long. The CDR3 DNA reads TGTGCCTGGGGCTGGCTAGCGGGGGGGCATTACACCGGGGAGCTGTTTTTT. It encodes CAWGWLAGGHYTGELFF.

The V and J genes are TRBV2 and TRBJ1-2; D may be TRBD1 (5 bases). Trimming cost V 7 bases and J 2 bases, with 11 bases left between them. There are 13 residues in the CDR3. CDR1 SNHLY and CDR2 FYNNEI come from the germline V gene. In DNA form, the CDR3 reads TGTGCCAGCAACCCAGGGACCAACTATGGCTACACCTTC. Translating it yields CASNPGTNYGYTF.

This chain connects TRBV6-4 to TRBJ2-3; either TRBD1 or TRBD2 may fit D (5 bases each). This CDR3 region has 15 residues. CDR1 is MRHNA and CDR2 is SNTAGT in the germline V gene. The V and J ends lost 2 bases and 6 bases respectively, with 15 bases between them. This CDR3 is CASSDTRGQVDTQYF. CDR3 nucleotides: TGTGCCAGCAGTGACACGAGGGGCCAGGTGGATACGCAGTATTTT.

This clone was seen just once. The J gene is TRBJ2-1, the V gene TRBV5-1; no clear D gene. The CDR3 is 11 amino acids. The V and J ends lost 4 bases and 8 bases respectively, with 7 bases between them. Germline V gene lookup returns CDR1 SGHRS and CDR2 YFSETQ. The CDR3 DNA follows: TGCGCCAGCAGCGAACGCTATGAGCAGTTCTTC. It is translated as CASSERYEQFF.

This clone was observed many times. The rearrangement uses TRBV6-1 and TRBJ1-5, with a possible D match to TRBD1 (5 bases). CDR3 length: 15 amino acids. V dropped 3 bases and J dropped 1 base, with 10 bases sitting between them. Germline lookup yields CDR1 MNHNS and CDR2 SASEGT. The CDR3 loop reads CASSDQGWSNQPQHF. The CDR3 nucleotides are TGTGCCAGCAGTGATCAGGGCTGGAGCAATCAGCCCCAGCATTTT.

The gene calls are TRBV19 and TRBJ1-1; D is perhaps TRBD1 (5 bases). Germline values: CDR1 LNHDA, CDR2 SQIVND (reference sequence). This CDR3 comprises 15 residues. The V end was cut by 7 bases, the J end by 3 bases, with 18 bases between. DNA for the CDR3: TGTGCCAGTAAATTCGCAGGGACTTGGGACACTGAAGCTTTCTTT. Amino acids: CASKFAGTWDTEAFF.

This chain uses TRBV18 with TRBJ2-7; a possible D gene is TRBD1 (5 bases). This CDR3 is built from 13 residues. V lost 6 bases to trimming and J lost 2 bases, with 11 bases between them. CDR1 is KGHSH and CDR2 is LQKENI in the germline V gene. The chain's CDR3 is CASSPSGTYEQYF. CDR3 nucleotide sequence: TGTGCCAGCTCGCCGTCAGGGACCTACGAGCAGTACTTC.

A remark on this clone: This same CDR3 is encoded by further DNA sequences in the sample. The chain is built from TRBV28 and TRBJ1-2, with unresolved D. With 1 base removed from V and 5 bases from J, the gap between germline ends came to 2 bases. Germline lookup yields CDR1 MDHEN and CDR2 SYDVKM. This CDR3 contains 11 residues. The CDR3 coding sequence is TGTGCCAGCAGTTTATCATATGGCTACACCTTC. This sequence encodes CASSLSYGYTF.

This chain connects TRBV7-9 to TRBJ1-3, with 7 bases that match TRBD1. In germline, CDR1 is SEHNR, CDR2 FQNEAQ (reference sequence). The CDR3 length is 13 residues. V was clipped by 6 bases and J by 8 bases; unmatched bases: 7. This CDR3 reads CASRRGGADTIYF. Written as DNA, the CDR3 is TGTGCCAGCAGAAGAGGGGGCGCAGACACCATATATTTT. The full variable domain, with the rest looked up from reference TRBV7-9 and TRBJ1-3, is DTGVSQNPRHKITKRGQNVTFRCDPISEHNRLYWYRQTLGQGPEFLTYFQNEAQLEKSRLLSDRFSAERPKGSFSTLEIQRTEQGDSAMYLCASRRGGADTIYFGEGSWLTVV.

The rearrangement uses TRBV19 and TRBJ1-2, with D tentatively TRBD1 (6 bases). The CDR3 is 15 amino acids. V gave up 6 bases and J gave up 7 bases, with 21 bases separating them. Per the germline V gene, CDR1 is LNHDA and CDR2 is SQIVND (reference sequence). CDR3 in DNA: TGTGCCAGTAGCCACTTTTATAAACAGGGTACTGGCTACACCTTC. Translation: CASSHFYKQGTGYTF. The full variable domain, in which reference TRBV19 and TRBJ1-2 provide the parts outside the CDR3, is DGGITQSPKYLFRKEGQNVTLSCEQNLNHDAMYWYRQDPGQGLRLIYYSQIVNDFQKGDIAEGYSVSREKKESFPLTVTSAQKNPTAFYLCASSHFYKQGTGYTFGSGTRLTVV.

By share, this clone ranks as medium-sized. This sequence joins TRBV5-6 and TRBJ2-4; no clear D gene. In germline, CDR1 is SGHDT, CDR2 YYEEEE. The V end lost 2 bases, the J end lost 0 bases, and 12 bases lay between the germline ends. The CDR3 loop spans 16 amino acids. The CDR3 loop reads CASSFFFTVAKNIQYF. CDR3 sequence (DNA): TGTGCCAGCAGCTTTTTCTTCACTGTAGCCAAAAACATTCAGTACTTC.

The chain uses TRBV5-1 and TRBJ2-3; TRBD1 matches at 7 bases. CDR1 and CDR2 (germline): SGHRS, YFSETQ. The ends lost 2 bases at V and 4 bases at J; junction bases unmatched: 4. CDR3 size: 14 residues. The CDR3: CASSFQGVPDTQYF. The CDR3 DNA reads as TGCGCCAGCAGCTTCCAGGGGGTACCAGATACGCAGTATTTT.